The 28 T cell receptor beta chains reported below all come from one sample, sequenced in a study of Ad26.COV2.S vaccination and SARS-CoV-2 variants. Noted treatment: about 20 received Ad26.COV2.S at low or high dose, single or two shots; about 5 received placebo; per-sample allocation not given. Sampling happened 63 days after the first vaccine or placebo injection. Only in-frame clones appear in the TCRdb table, and some are missing; sequencing was by immunoSEQ multiplex PCR. The repertoire holds about 680,000 clones, with about 89% as singletons. The starting material was peripheral blood, obtained in a trial of Ad26.COV2.S vaccine versus placebo. These receptors were collected from a person between 18 and 60 years old who received the Ad26.COV2.S COVID-19 vaccine or a placebo.

The chain uses TRBV5-1 and TRBJ2-7; TRBD2 matches at 11 bases. Germline values: CDR1 SGHRS, CDR2 YFSETQ. V lost 0 bases to trimming and J lost 3 bases; unmatched junction nucleotides: 2. This CDR3 comprises 15 residues. As DNA, the CDR3 is TGCGCCAGCAGCTTGGAACTAGCGGGGGTCTACGAGCAGTACTTC. Translated: CASSLELAGVYEQYF.

The chain uses TRBV2 and TRBJ1-4, with TRBD1 matching 9 bases. After removal of 6 bases from V and 8 bases from J, the junction contained 4 bases not matched to a gene. This CDR3 has 13 amino acids. CDR1 SNHLY and CDR2 FYNNEI come from the germline V gene. CDR3 coding DNA: TGTGCCAGCAGAGCTACAGGGGGCGAAAAACTGTTTTTT. This encodes CASRATGGEKLFF. Looking up the rest from reference TRBV2 and TRBJ1-4 gives the full variable domain: EPEVTQTPSHQVTQMGQEVILRCVPISNHLYFYWYRQILGQKVEFLVSFYNNEISEKSEIFDDQFSVERPDGSNFTLKIRSTKLEDSAMYFCASRATGGEKLFFGSGTQLSVL.

The chain recombines TRBV11-2 with TRBJ1-1; D unresolved. CDR3 length: 14 residues. Trimming stripped 1 base from V and 4 bases from J, with 10 bases between. CDR1 is SGHAT, CDR2 FQNNGV, per germline. CDR3 bases: TGTGCCAGCAGCTTAGTGGTAGGCCGCACTGAAGCTTTCTTT. Translating gives CASSLVVGRTEAFF.

The chain recombines TRBV10-3 with TRBJ2-7; 10 bases agree with TRBD2. The J segment lost 7 bases and the V segment lost 5 bases, leaving 17 bases of the junction unmatched. CDR1 ENHRY and CDR2 SYGVKD come from the germline V gene. CDR3 length equals 17 residues. The CDR3 loop reads CAISRRPDPSGRGEQYF. CDR3 bases: TGTGCCATCAGTAGAAGGCCCGACCCTAGCGGGAGAGGAGAGCAGTACTTC.

The rearrangement joins TRBV5-1 to TRBJ1-2; TRBD1 matches at 10 bases. Germline lookup yields CDR1 SGHRS and CDR2 YFSETQ. V gave up 5 bases and J gave up 4 bases; unmatched junction bases: 5. There are 14 residues in the CDR3. CDR3 nucleotides: TGCGCCAGCAGTTCCGGGACAGGGGTCTATGGCTACACCTTC. Amino acids: CASSSGTGVYGYTF.

The chain uses TRBV9 and TRBJ2-3; no definite D call. This CDR3 has 12 residues. Deletions cut 0 bases from V and 4 bases from J, with 3 bases between. Per the germline V gene, CDR1 is SGDLS and CDR2 is YYNGEE. The CDR3 here is CASSVASDTQYF. Here the CDR3 DNA reads TGTGCCAGCAGCGTAGCTTCAGATACGCAGTATTTT.

On this clone: At the DNA level, this CDR3 is encoded by other sequences in the same sample as well. V is TRBV18 and J is TRBJ1-5; D gene uncertain. CDR3 length equals 13 residues. V lost 3 bases and J lost 3, with 6 bases in between. Germline CDR1 reads KGHSH; CDR2 reads LQKENI. The CDR3 loop reads CASSPDSNQPQHF. The CDR3 nucleotides are TGTGCCAGCTCACCCGACTCCAATCAGCCCCAGCATTTT.

The chain employs TRBV7-6 and TRBJ2-7; 14 nucleotides agree with TRBD2. Germline CDR1 SGHVS, CDR2 FNYEAQ. This CDR3 region has 16 residues. V was pared by 5 bases and J by 3 bases, with 6 bases of the junction left unmatched. The CDR3 DNA is TGTGCCAGCAGCCGTGACGGACTAGCGGGGGGCTACGAGCAGTACTTC. As protein: CASSRDGLAGGYEQYF.

V is TRBV29-1 and J is TRBJ1-4, with D hard to call. The V and J ends lost 4 bases and 0 bases respectively, with 9 bases between them. Germline V gene data show CDR1 as SQVTM and CDR2 as ANQGSEA. The CDR3 loop spans 14 amino acids. CDR3: CSVGHFATNEKLFF. CDR3 coding DNA: TGCAGCGTTGGACACTTTGCAACTAATGAAAAACTGTTTTTT.

J is TRBJ2-6 and V is TRBV29-1; either TRBD1 or TRBD2 may fit D (5 bases each). Germline loops: CDR1 SQVTM, CDR2 ANQGSEA. V lost 5 bases and J 7 bases, leaving 18 bases between the germline ends. The CDR3 loop spans 15 amino acids. The CDR3 here is CSVPGTTAGANVLTF. The CDR3 DNA reads TGCAGCGTTCCCGGGACGACCGCAGGAGCCAACGTCCTGACTTTC. Using reference TRBV29-1 and TRBJ2-6 for the parts outside the CDR3, the full variable domain is SAVISQKPSRDICQRGTSLTIQCQVDSQVTMMFWYRQQPGQSLTLIATANQGSEATYESGFVIDKFPISRPNLTFSTLTVSNMSPEDSSIYLCSVPGTTAGANVLTFGAGSRLTVL.

The rearrangement uses TRBV28 and TRBJ2-7; the D is unclear. V gave up 6 bases and J gave up 2 bases, with 8 bases separating them. The germline V gene has CDR1 MDHEN and CDR2 SYDVKM. The CDR3 runs 12 residues. The CDR3 reads CASSEQPYEQYF. The CDR3 DNA sequence: TGTGCCAGCAGCGAACAGCCCTACGAGCAGTACTTC.

About this clone: Different DNA sequences within this sample yield the same CDR3. The gene calls are TRBV7-9 and TRBJ1-5; no reliable D call. V was pared by 4 bases and J by 4 bases, with 5 bases between. From germline, CDR1 is SEHNR and CDR2 FQNEAQ (reference sequence). This CDR3 is 12 amino acids long. The CDR3: CASSWGNQPQHF. CDR3 nucleotides: TGTGCCAGCAGCTGGGGTAATCAGCCCCAGCATTTT.

About this clone: Other DNA sequences within the sample encode an identical CDR3. The J gene is TRBJ2-5, the V gene TRBV5-5; tentatively, D is TRBD1 or TRBD2 (5 bases each). Trimming took 4 bases from V and 2 from J, leaving 9 bases between them. CDR1 is SGHKS and CDR2 is YYEKEE in the germline V gene (reference sequence). The CDR3 extends over 13 amino acids. CDR3 in amino acids: CASSGTDQETQYF. DNA for the CDR3: TGTGCCAGCAGCGGGACGGATCAAGAGACCCAGTACTTC.

J is TRBJ2-7 and V is TRBV7-8, with 8 bases aligning to TRBD1. In germline, CDR1 is SGHVS, CDR2 FQNEAQ. The CDR3 extends over 16 amino acids. Unmatched junction bases numbered 18, after V lost 5 bases and J lost 9 bases. In DNA, the CDR3 is TGTGCCAGCAGCCCGTACGGACAGGGATTTTACGATGTGCAGTACTTC. It specifies CASSPYGQGFYDVQYF.

This clone appeared many times. J is TRBJ2-3 and V is TRBV6-4; TRBD2 agrees at 7 bases. The CDR3 covers 14 residues. Germline V CDR1 and CDR2: MRHNA, SNTAGT. Germline trimming cut 4 bases from V and 2 bases from J; bases unmatched to any gene: 3. CDR3 in amino acids: CASSGSGDTDTQYF. The CDR3 nucleotides are TGTGCCAGCAGTGGGAGCGGGGACACAGATACGCAGTATTTT.

The genes are TRBV10-3 and TRBJ2-3; TRBD1 aligns across 8 bases. After removal of 10 bases from V and 5 bases from J, the junction contained 14 bases not matched to a gene. CDR1 is ENHRY and CDR2 is SYGVKD in the germline V gene. CDR3 length equals 15 residues. The CDR3 DNA reads TGTGCCACCCGCCCGGACAGGGATTCCGTAGATACGCAGTATTTT. It yields the protein CATRPDRDSVDTQYF.

The V and J genes are TRBV4-1 and TRBJ2-7; perhaps D is TRBD1 or TRBD2 (5 bases each). Per germline, CDR1 MGHRA and CDR2 YSYEKL. Trimming removed 3 bases at V and 0 bases at J, with 15 bases between. The CDR3 extends over 16 amino acids. This CDR3 reads CASSHDAGTFSYEQYF. Here the CDR3 DNA reads TGCGCCAGCAGCCATGACGCCGGGACCTTCTCCTACGAGCAGTACTTC.

J is TRBJ2-2 and V is TRBV19; TRBD2 matches at 11 bases. Germline CDR1 and CDR2: LNHDA and SQIVND (reference sequence). The CDR3 consists of 15 residues. The ends lost 5 bases at V and 5 bases at J; junction bases unmatched: 4. CDR3 sequence (DNA): TGTGCCAGTAGTTTCGTAGCGGGAGGGACCGGGGAGCTGTTTTTT. Translated: CASSFVAGGTGELFF.

This sequence joins TRBV5-1 and TRBJ2-3; D possibly corresponds to TRBD2 (6 bases). The CDR3 has 15 amino acids. CDR1 SGHRS and CDR2 YFSETQ come from the germline V gene. Trimming cost V 3 bases and J 6 bases, with 17 bases left between them. CDR3 region: CASSSLTSVSDTQYF. In DNA form, the CDR3 reads TGCGCCAGCAGCTCATTGACTAGTGTTTCCGATACGCAGTATTTT.

J is TRBJ2-2 and V is TRBV2; 8 positions agree with TRBD1. V lost 3 bases and J lost 4; bases outside the gene matches: 4. CDR3 length equals 15 residues. Germline V gives CDR1 SNHLY, CDR2 FYNNEI. The CDR3 DNA reads TGTGCCAGCAGTGATCGGACAGGGACCACCGGGGAGCTGTTTTTT. Translation gives CASSDRTGTTGELFF.

This chain links TRBV19 with TRBJ2-6; no definite D call. Germline V gene data show CDR1 as LNHDA and CDR2 as SQIVND (reference sequence). The CDR3 is 15 residues long. V lost 2 bases and J lost 1, with 6 bases in between. Written as DNA, the CDR3 is TGTGCCAGTAGTATACTTGCTTCTGGGGCCAACGTCCTGACTTTC. Protein: CASSILASGANVLTF. Based on the CDR3 plus reference TRBV19 and TRBJ2-6, the full variable domain is DGGITQSPKYLFRKEGQNVTLSCEQNLNHDAMYWYRQDPGQGLRLIYYSQIVNDFQKGDIAEGYSVSREKKESFPLTVTSAQKNPTAFYLCASSILASGANVLTFGAGSRLTVL.

This clone was found a few times. This rearrangement joins TRBV6-5 to TRBJ2-1; 7 nucleotides align to TRBD1. The CDR3 extends over 13 amino acids. Per germline, CDR1 MNHEY and CDR2 SVGAGI. J was trimmed by 9 bases and V by 5 bases; bases with no gene match: 7. The CDR3 coding sequence is TGTGCCAGCAGTCCGACAGGGAGAGGTGAGCAGTTCTTC. Translated, it gives CASSPTGRGEQFF.

Comments on this clone: This CDR3 is also generated by other DNA sequences in the sample. The V call is TRBV5-1, the J call TRBJ2-7; perhaps TRBD1 as D (5 bases). From germline, CDR1 is SGHRS and CDR2 YFSETQ. The CDR3 is made up of 14 amino acids. V was shortened by 0 bases and J by 3 bases, with 10 bases between the two germline ends. In DNA, the CDR3 is TGCGCCAGCAGCTTGGAGGGGTGGGGCTACGAGCAGTACTTC. The encoded protein is CASSLEGWGYEQYF.

The chain links TRBV23-1 to TRBJ1-5, with D perhaps TRBD1 (6 bases). TRBV23-1 is designated an ORF whose function remains uncertain. The length of the CDR3 is 18 residues. V lost 6 bases and J 2 bases, leaving 23 bases between the germline ends. The CDR3 reads CASRPRQALLMCNQPQHF. CDR3 nucleotide sequence: TGCGCCAGCAGGCCCCGACAGGCTTTACTTATGTGCAATCAGCCCCAGCATTTT.

V is TRBV7-2 and J is TRBJ2-2, with 15 bases lining up with TRBD2. This CDR3 region has 18 residues. Trimming cost V 1 base and J 4 bases; bases outside gene matches: 4. Germline V lookup: CDR1 SGHTA, CDR2 FQGNSA. In DNA form, the CDR3 reads TGTGCCAGCAGCTTAGACCCGGGACTAGCGGGAGGCACCGGGGAGCTGTTTTTT. It encodes CASSLDPGLAGGTGELFF.

In its sample, this clone was seen a few times. The V call is TRBV25-1, the J call TRBJ1-1, with D uncertain. The V gene lost 1 base and the J gene lost 7 bases, with 10 bases spanning the gap. This CDR3 is built from 13 residues. CDR1 MGHDK and CDR2 SYGVNS come from the germline V gene. DNA of the CDR3: TGTGCCAGCAGTGAATTGTCCAGCATTGAAGCTTTCTTT. The encoded protein is CASSELSSIEAFF.

The V call is TRBV3-1 (or the pseudogene TRBV3-2), the J call TRBJ1-1, with D unresolved. The CDR3 contains 12 residues. Looked up from germline, CDR1 is LGHDT and CDR2 is YNNKEL (reference sequence). The ends were cut back, 7 bases at V and 1 base at J, with 7 bases in the middle. The CDR3 sequence: CASTSKNTEAFF. CDR3 bases: TGTGCCAGCACATCAAAGAACACTGAAGCTTTCTTT.

The V gene is TRBV9, the J gene TRBJ2-3; 7 nucleotides match TRBD2. There are 16 residues in the CDR3. V lost 0 bases and J lost 4; bases outside the gene matches: 8. Germline lookup yields CDR1 SGDLS and CDR2 YYNGEE. CDR3 protein: CASSVAGAGVADTQYF. CDR3 bases: TGTGCCAGCAGCGTAGCTGGGGCGGGGGTCGCAGATACGCAGTATTTT. The entire variable domain, with the rest obtained from reference TRBV9 and TRBJ2-3, is as follows: DSGVTQTPKHLITATGQRVTLRCSPRSGDLSVYWYQQSLDQGLQFLIQYYNGEERAKGNILERFSAQQFPDLHSELNLSSLELGDSALYFCASSVAGAGVADTQYFGPGTRLTVL.